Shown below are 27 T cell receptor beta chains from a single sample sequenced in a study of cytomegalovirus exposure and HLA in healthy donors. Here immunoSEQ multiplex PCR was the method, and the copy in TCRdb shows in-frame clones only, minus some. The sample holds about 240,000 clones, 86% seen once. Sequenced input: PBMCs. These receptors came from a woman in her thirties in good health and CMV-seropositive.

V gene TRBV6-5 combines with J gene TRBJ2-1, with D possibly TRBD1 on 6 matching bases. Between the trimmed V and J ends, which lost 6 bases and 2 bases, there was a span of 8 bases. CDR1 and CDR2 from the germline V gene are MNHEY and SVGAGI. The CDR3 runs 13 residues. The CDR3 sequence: CASRQGAYNEQFF. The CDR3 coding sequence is TGTGCCAGCAGACAGGGCGCCTACAATGAGCAGTTCTTC.

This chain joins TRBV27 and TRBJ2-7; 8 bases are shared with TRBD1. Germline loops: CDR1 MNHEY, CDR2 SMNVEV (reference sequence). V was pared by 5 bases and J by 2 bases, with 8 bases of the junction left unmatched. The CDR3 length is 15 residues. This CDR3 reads CASSLMQGAPYEQYF. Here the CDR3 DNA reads TGTGCCAGCAGTCTGATGCAGGGGGCACCCTACGAGCAGTACTTC.

The CDR3 loop reads CASNHIPGSGANVLTF. In nucleotides, the CDR3 is TGTGCCAGTAACCATATTCCAGGATCTGGGGCCAACGTCCTGACTTTC. V gene TRBV19 combines with J gene TRBJ2-6; D gene uncertain. Germline V gene data show CDR1 as LNHDA and CDR2 as SQIVND (reference sequence). This CDR3 contains 16 residues. Trimming removed 7 bases from V and 1 base from J, with 14 bases in between.

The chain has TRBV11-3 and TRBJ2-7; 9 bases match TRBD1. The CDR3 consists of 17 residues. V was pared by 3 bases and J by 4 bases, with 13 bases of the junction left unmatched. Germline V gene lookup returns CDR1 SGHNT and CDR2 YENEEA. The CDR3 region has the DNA TGTGCCAGCAGCTTCCAACAGGGGGCTCTTGACTATTACGAGCAGTACTTC. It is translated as CASSFQQGALDYYEQYF. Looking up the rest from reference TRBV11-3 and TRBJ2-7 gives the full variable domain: EAGVVQSPRYKIIEKKQPVAFWCNPISGHNTLYWYLQNLGQGPELLIRYENEEAVDDSQLPKDRFSAERLKGVDSTLKIQPAELGDSAVYLCASSFQQGALDYYEQYFGPGTRLTVT.

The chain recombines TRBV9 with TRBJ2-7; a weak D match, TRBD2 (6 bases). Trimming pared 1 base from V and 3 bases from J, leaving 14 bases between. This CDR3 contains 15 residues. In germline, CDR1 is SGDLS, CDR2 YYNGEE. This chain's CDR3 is CASSVSPGDFYEQYF. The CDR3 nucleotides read TGTGCCAGCAGCGTAAGTCCGGGAGATTTCTACGAGCAGTACTTC.

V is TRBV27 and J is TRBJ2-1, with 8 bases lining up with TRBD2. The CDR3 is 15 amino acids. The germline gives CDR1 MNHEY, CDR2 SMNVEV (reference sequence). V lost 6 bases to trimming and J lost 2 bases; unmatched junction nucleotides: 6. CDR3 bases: TGTGCCAGCAGCTTCGGACTAGCTCCCTACAATGAGCAGTTCTTC. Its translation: CASSFGLAPYNEQFF.

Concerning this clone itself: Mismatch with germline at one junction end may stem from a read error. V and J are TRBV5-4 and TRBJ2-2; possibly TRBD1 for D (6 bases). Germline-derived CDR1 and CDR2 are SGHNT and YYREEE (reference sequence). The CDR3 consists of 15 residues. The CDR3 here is CASTLQGRIAGELFF. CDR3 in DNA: TGTGCCAGCACCTTGCAGGGGCGAATAGCCGGGGAGCTGTTTTTT.

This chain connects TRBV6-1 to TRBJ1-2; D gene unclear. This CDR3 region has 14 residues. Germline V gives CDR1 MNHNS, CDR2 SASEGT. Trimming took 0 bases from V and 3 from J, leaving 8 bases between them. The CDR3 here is CASSEARSDYGYTF. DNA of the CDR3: TGTGCCAGCAGTGAAGCGCGTTCCGACTATGGCTACACCTTC.

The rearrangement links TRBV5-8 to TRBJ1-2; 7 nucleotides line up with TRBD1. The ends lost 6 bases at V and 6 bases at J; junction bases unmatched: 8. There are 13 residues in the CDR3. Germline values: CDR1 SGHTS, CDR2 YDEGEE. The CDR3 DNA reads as TGTGCCAGCATCCCACCCCAGGGGGATGGCTACACCTTC. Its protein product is CASIPPQGDGYTF.

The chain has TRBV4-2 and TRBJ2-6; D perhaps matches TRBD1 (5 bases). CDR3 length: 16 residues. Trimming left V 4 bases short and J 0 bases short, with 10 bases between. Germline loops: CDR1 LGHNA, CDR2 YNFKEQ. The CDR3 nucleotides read TGTGCCAGCAGCCGCCGACAGATCTCTGGGGCCAACGTCCTGACTTTC. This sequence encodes CASSRRQISGANVLTF.

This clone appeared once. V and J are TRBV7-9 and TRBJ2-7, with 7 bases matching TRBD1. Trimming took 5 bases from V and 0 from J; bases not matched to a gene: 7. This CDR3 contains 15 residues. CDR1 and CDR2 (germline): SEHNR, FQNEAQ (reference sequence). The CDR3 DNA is TGTGCCAGCAGCCAATTCCGGGACAGCTCCTACGAGCAGTACTTC. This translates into CASSQFRDSSYEQYF.

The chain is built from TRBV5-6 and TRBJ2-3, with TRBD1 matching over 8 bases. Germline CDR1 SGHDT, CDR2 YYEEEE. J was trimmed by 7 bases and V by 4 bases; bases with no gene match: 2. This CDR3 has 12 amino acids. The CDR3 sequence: CASSRTGNTQYF. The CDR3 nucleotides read TGTGCCAGCAGCCGGACAGGGAATACGCAGTATTTT.

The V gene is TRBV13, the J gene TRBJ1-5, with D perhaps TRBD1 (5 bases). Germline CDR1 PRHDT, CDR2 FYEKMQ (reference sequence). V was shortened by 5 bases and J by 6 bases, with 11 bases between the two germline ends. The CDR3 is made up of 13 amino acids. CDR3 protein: CASSLFQGQPQHF. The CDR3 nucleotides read TGTGCCAGCAGCCTATTCCAGGGTCAGCCCCAGCATTTT.

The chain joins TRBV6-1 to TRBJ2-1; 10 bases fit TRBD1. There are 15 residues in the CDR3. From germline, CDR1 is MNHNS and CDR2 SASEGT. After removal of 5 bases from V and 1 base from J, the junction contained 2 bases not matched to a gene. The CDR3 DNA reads TGTGCCAGCAGTACGGACAGGGGGTCCTACAATGAGCAGTTCTTC. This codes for CASSTDRGSYNEQFF.

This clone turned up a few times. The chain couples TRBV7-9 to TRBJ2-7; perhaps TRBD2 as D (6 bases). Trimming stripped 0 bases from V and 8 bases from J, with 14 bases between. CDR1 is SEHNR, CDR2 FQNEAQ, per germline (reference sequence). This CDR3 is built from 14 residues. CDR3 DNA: TGTGCCAGCAGCTTAGCGTGGGAGGAGTACAAGCAGTACTTC. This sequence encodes CASSLAWEEYKQYF.

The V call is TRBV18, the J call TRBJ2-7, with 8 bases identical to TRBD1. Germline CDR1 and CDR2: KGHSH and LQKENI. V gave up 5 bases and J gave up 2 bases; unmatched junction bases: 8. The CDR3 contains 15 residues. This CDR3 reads CASSTTDREAYEQYF. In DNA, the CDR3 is TGTGCCAGCTCAACAACGGACAGGGAAGCCTACGAGCAGTACTTC.

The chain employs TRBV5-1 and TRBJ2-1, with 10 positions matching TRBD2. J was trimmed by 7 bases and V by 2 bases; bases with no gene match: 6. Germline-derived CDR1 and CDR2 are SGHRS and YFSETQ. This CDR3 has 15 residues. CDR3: CASSLAGGPRNEQFF. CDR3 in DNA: TGCGCCAGCAGCTTAGCGGGAGGGCCAAGGAATGAGCAGTTCTTC.

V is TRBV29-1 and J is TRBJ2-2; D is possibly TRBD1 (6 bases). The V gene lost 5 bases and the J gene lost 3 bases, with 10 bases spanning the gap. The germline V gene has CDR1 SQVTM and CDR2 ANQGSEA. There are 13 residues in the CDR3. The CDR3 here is CSVRTDDTGELFF. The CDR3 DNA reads TGCAGCGTTCGGACAGATGACACCGGGGAGCTGTTTTTT.

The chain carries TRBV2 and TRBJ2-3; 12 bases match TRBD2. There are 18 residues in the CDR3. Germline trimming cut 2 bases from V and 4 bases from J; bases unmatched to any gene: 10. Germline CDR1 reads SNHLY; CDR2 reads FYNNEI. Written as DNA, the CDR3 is TGTGCCAGCAGTGAAATTGGCCCGACTAGCGGGAGAGCAGATACGCAGTATTTT. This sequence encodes CASSEIGPTSGRADTQYF.

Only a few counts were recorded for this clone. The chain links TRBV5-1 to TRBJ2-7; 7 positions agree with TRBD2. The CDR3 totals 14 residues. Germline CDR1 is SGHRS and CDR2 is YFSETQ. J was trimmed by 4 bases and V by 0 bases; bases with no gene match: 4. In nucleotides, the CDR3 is TGCGCCAGCAGCTTGGCGGGCGGGAGATACGAGCAGTACTTC. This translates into CASSLAGGRYEQYF.

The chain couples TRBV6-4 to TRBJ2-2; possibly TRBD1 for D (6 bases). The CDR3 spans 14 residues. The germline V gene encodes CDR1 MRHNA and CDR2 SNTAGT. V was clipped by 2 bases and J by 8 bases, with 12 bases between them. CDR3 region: CASSDPSRGGELFF. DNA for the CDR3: TGTGCCAGCAGTGACCCCTCCAGGGGAGGGGAGCTGTTTTTT.

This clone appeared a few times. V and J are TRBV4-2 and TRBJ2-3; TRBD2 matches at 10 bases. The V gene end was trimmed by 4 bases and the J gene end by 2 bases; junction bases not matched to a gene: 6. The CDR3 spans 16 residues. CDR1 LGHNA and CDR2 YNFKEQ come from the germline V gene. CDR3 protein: CASSPLAGSLTDTQYF. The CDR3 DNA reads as TGTGCCAGCAGCCCACTAGCGGGAAGTCTCACAGATACGCAGTATTTT.

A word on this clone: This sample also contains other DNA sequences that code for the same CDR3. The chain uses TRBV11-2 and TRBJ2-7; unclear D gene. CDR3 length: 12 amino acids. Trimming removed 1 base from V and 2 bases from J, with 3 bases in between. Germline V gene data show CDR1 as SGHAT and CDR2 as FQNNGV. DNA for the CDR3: TGTGCCAGCAGCTTAGCTACCTACGAGCAGTACTTC. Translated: CASSLATYEQYF.

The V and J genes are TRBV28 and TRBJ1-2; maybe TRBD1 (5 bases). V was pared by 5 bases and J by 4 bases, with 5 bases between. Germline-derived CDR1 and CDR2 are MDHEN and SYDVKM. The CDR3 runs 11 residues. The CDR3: CASSDSYGYTF. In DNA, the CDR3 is TGTGCCAGCAGTGACAGCTATGGCTACACCTTC.

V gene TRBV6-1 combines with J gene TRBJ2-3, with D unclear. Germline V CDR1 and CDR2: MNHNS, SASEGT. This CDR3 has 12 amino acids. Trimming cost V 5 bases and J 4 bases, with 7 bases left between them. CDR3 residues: CASSRRADTQYF. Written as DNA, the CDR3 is TGTGCCAGCAGTCGACGGGCAGATACGCAGTATTTT.

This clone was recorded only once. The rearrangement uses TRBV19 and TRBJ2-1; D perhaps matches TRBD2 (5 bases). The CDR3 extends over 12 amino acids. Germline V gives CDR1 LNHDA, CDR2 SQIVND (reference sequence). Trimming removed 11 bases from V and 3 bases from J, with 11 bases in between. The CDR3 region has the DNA TGTGCCTCCCGCCGGGGCTACAATGAGCAGTTCTTC. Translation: CASRRGYNEQFF.

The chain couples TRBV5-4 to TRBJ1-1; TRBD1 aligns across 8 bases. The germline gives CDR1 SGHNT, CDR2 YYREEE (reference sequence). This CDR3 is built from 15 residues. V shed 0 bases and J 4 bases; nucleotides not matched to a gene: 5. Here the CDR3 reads CASSLGQGTFTEAFF. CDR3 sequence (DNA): TGTGCCAGCAGCTTGGGACAGGGGACCTTCACTGAAGCTTTCTTT.